This is a list of T cell receptor beta chains from one sample in a study of OX40 agonist ivuxolimab in advanced cancers. Clones were sequenced by immunoSEQ multiplex PCR, and TCRdb holds only the in-frame ones, with some missing. The sample records more than 45,000 clones, roughly 84% being singletons. The material was CD4+ or CD8+ T cells sorted from blood, obtained in a trial of the OX40 agonist ivuxolimab. The receptors shown here come from an adult with an advanced solid tumor such as melanoma, head and neck, liver or kidney cancer. Both conserved end residues are trimmed from each CDR3.

11	TRBV6-6	TRBJ1-1	ASSYSSGAEAF
12	TRBV5-4	TRBJ2-7	ASSLEQGAFEQY
9	TRBV20-1	TRBJ2-7	SAGPGNAQY
11	TRBV19	TRBJ1-1	ASMGHPNTEAF
10	TRBV5-4	TRBJ2-1	ASSLRDRGPL
13	TRBV9	TRBJ2-5	ASSLRQGQQETQY
13	TRBV28	TRBJ1-2	ASSSGQDPNYGYT
12	TRBV7-9	TRBJ2-7	ASSLGQGVDEQY
16	TRBV10-3	TRBJ2-3	AISVSGTGVLDTDTQY
14	TRBV2	TRBJ2-2	ASNGGETGLIGELF
13	TRBV2	TRBJ1-5	ASRQGSFSNQPQH
11	TRBV19	TRBJ1-1	ASSWGGYTEAF
14	TRBV6-5	TRBJ2-2	ASSYQDRVYGGELF
13	TRBV10-1	TRBJ1-1	ASSESWGTSTEAF
12	TRBV25-1	TRBJ2-1	ASRDRGVGNEQF
10	TRBV6-1	TRBJ2-7	AVRDSSYEQY
13	TRBV4-1	TRBJ1-5	ASSQYRGANQPQH
12	TRBV5-5	TRBJ1-2	ASSLVDSPYGYT
13	TRBV18	.	ASSLSGEGAYEQY
11	TRBV27	TRBJ2-5	ASSLGVLETQY
14	TRBV19	TRBJ2-2	ASSIVDSMNTGELF
14	TRBV7-8	TRBJ2-7	ASSLGGTGKTYEQY
13	TRBV27	TRBJ2-7	ASRPTGTVTYEQY
12	TRBV7-9	TRBJ2-3	ASSPGDNADTQY
11	TRBV29-1	TRBJ2-1	SVRQGSYNEQF
11	TRBV2	TRBJ2-7	ASSASSGLEQY
12	TRBV2	TRBJ2-1	ASSFGDKYNEQF
13	TRBV9	TRBJ2-1	ASSVRAGGSDEQF
16	TRBV5-1	TRBJ2-1	ASGQGGNSGRASNRQF
16	TRBV25-1	TRBJ2-1	ASTSRAGGRAGGYEQF
15	TRBV5-4	TRBJ2-7	ASSLDTSGRLSYEQY
15	TRBV7-9	TRBJ2-3	ASSLALAGPEADTQY